This T cell receptor (beta chain) was sequenced for a study of CXCR3-negative and CXCR3-positive naive CD8 T cells. Study summary: There were 140 million or so TRB reads altogether, and each library had about 1.5 +/- 0.3 million of them.

In regard to this clonotype: Its antigen is undetermined.

This CDR3 is 17 amino acids long. Germline values: CDR1 SGHVS, CDR2 FNYEAQ. Libraries of TRB cDNA were made by 5' RACE and carried UMIs. Reanalyzing the 5' RACE reads, TCRdb keeps one entry per CDR3 protein, without DNA. The sample table includes around 40,000 distinct CDR3 sequences. Whole-study results and caveats: Memory cells showed distinct TRBV-TRBJ patterns, while the two naive subsets matched. Memory CD8+ cells showed much lower diversity, while both naive subsets displayed comparably high diversity.

Per CD8+ T cell subset, triplicate sorts of some 300,000 cells each were done. The sequence was obtained from a human donor in good health. Some clones in this sample may be carry-over from other donors' samples. The sequencing sample was made of memory CD8+ T cells from blood. This rearrangement joins TRBV7-6 to TRBJ2-2; the TRBD2 assignment by TCRdb is unverifiable without DNA. CDR3 loop: CASSDPAGLAGTGELFF.